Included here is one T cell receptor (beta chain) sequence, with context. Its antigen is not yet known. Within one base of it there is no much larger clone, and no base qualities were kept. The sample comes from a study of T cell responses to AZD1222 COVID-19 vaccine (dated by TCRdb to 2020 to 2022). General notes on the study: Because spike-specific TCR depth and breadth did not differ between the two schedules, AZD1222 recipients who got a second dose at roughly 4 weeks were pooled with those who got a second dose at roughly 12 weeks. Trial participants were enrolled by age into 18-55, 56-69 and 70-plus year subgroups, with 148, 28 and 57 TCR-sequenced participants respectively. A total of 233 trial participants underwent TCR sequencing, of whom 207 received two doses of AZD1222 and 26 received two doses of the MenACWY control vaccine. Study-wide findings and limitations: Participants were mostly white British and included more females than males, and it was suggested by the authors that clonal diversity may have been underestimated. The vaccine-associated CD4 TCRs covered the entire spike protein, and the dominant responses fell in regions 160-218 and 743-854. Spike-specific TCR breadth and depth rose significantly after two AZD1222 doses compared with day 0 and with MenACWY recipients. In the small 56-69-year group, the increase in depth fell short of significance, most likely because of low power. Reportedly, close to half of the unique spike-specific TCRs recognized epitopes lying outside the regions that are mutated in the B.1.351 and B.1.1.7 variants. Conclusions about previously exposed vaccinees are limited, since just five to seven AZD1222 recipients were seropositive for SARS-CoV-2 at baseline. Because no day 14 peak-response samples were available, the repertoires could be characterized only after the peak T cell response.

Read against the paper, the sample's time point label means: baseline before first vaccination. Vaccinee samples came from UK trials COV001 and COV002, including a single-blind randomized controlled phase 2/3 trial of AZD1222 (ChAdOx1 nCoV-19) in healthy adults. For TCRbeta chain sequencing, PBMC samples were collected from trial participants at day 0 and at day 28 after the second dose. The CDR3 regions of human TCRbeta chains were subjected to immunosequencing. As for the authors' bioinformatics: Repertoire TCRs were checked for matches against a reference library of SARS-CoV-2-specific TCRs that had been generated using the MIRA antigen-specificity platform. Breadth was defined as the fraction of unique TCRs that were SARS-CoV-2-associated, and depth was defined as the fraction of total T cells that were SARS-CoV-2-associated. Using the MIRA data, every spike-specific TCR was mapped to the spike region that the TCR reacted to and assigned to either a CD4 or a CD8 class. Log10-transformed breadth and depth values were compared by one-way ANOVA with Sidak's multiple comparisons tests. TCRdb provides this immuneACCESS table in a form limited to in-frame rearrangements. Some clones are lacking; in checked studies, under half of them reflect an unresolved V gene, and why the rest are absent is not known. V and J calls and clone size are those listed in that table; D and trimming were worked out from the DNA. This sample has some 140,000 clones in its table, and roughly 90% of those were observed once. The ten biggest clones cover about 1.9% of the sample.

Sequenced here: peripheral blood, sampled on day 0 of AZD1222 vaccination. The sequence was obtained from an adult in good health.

The DNA is as follows: TGCAGCGTTGATACATCTTATGAAGCTTTCTTT. This encodes CSVDTSYEAFF. This chain is built from TRBV29-1 and TRBJ1-1; the D gene lacks a confident call. Including the terminal cysteine and phenylalanine, the CDR3 comprises 11 residues. CDR3 DNA is the only sequence kept; it has 33 bases, read in frame from the first base. The V and J ends are trimmed by 3 bases and 7 bases, leaving 9 bases between them. Per the germline V gene, SQVTM is the CDR1 and ANQGSEA is the CDR2.